These T cell receptor beta chains were read from a single sample in a study of cytomegalovirus exposure and HLA in healthy donors. Generated by immunoSEQ multiplex PCR, the TCRdb table keeps only in-frame clones and is missing some. Found here are about 140,000 clones, roughly nine tenths of them singletons; the top ten hold less than 3.5%. Sequencing was carried out using PBMCs. The receptors originated from a young man in good health and CMV-seronegative. Both conserved end residues are part of each CDR3. Each record gives: J gene, V gene, clone size, D gene, CDR3 protein, CDR3 DNA. The D gene is left open where the match is weak. Only some rows state a clone size, as once, few, many or a class for expanded clones.

j_gene: TRBJ1-1
v_gene: TRBV5-4
abundance: few
d_gene: TRBD1
CDR3aa: CASSSPLRRRQGNNTEAFF
CDR3nt: TGTGCCAGCAGCTCCCCGCTCCGTAGGAGACAGGGAAACAACACTGAAGCTTTCTTT

j_gene: TRBJ1-5
v_gene: TRBV5-1
abundance: .
d_gene: .
CDR3aa: CASSLLIQPQHF
CDR3nt: TGCGCCAGCAGCCTCCTAATACAGCCCCAGCATTTT

j_gene: TRBJ1-2
v_gene: TRBV6-1
abundance: .
d_gene: .
CDR3aa: CASRGTGANYGYTF
CDR3nt: TGTGCCAGCAGAGGCACAGGAGCTAACTATGGCTACACCTTC

j_gene: TRBJ2-7
v_gene: TRBV11-2
abundance: .
d_gene: .
CDR3aa: CASRSPGRGNDEQYF
CDR3nt: TGTGCCAGCAGAAGTCCCGGGCGGGGCAACGACGAGCAGTACTTC

j_gene: TRBJ2-3
v_gene: TRBV19
abundance: .
d_gene: .
CDR3aa: CASSMVSGPTDTQYF
CDR3nt: TGTGCCAGTAGTATGGTTAGCGGCCCCACAGATACGCAGTATTTT

j_gene: TRBJ2-2
v_gene: TRBV5-4
abundance: .
d_gene: TRBD2
CDR3aa: CASSLPTSGTHTGELFF
CDR3nt: TGTGCCAGCAGCTTACCGACTAGCGGGACCCACACCGGGGAGCTGTTTTTT

j_gene: TRBJ1-2
v_gene: TRBV6-5
abundance: .
d_gene: .
CDR3aa: CASSSPANYGYTF
CDR3nt: TGTGCCAGCAGTTCTCCAGCTAACTATGGCTACACCTTC

j_gene: TRBJ2-7
v_gene: TRBV7-2
abundance: .
d_gene: TRBD2
CDR3aa: CASSPRLAGRTYEQYF
CDR3nt: TGTGCCAGCAGCCCCCGACTAGCGGGTAGAACCTACGAGCAGTACTTC

j_gene: TRBJ1-1
v_gene: TRBV19
abundance: .
d_gene: .
CDR3aa: CASSIFSGETEAFF
CDR3nt: TGTGCCAGTAGTATTTTCTCAGGGGAGACTGAAGCTTTCTTT

j_gene: TRBJ1-5
v_gene: TRBV5-6
abundance: .
d_gene: .
CDR3aa: CASSLGGDYQPQHF
CDR3nt: TGTGCCAGCAGCTTGGGAGGAGATTATCAGCCCCAGCATTTT

j_gene: TRBJ2-1
v_gene: TRBV7-8
abundance: .
d_gene: TRBD2
CDR3aa: CASSLRAQGGGASSYNEQFF
CDR3nt: TGTGCCAGCAGCTTACGGGCCCAAGGCGGGGGGGCGAGCTCCTACAATGAGCAGTTCTTC

j_gene: TRBJ2-1
v_gene: TRBV5-1
abundance: .
d_gene: TRBD1
CDR3aa: CASSLALTGGYNEQFF
CDR3nt: TGCGCCAGCAGCTTGGCCTTGACAGGGGGCTACAATGAGCAGTTCTTC

j_gene: TRBJ1-1
v_gene: TRBV19
abundance: .
d_gene: .
CDR3aa: CASKGHSLDTEAFF
CDR3nt: TGTGCCAGTAAGGGACACTCGTTGGACACTGAAGCTTTCTTT

j_gene: TRBJ2-7
v_gene: TRBV7-2
abundance: .
d_gene: TRBD1
CDR3aa: CASSWDRGSYEQYF
CDR3nt: TGTGCCAGCAGCTGGGACAGGGGCTCCTACGAGCAGTACTTC

j_gene: TRBJ2-1
v_gene: TRBV9
abundance: .
d_gene: TRBD2
CDR3aa: CASSPRLLAGGNEQFF
CDR3nt: TGTGCCAGCAGCCCGAGGTTGCTAGCGGGAGGCAATGAGCAGTTCTTC

j_gene: TRBJ1-5
v_gene: TRBV19
abundance: .
d_gene: .
CDR3aa: CASSVRDTNQPQHF
CDR3nt: TGTGCCAGTAGTGTCCGGGACACAAATCAGCCCCAGCATTTT

j_gene: TRBJ1-5
v_gene: TRBV25-1
abundance: .
d_gene: TRBD1
CDR3aa: CASSGGQEDSNQPQHF
CDR3nt: TGTGCCAGCAGTGGGGGACAGGAGGATAGCAATCAGCCCCAGCATTTT

j_gene: TRBJ2-2
v_gene: TRBV6-5
abundance: .
d_gene: TRBD2
CDR3aa: CASGRLAGGSGELFF
CDR3nt: TGTGCCAGCGGGAGACTAGCGGGAGGGTCCGGGGAGCTGTTTTTT

j_gene: TRBJ2-1
v_gene: TRBV6-4
abundance: few
d_gene: TRBD2
CDR3aa: CASSDRAGGNNEQFF
CDR3nt: TGTGCCAGCAGTGACCGGGCGGGGGGGAACAATGAGCAGTTCTTC

j_gene: TRBJ1-5
v_gene: TRBV7-2
abundance: .
d_gene: .
CDR3aa: CASSSPQGFISNQPQHF
CDR3nt: TGTGCCAGCAGCTCCCCACAGGGATTTATTAGCAATCAGCCCCAGCATTTT

j_gene: TRBJ1-2
v_gene: TRBV30
abundance: .
d_gene: TRBD1
CDR3aa: CAWSVNFRDRDGYTF
CDR3nt: TGTGCCTGGAGTGTTAATTTCCGGGACAGGGATGGCTACACCTTC

j_gene: TRBJ1-5
v_gene: TRBV7-9
abundance: .
d_gene: .
CDR3aa: CASSFSGGIGQPQHF
CDR3nt: TGTGCCAGCAGCTTCTCGGGAGGTATTGGTCAGCCCCAGCATTTT

j_gene: TRBJ1-5
v_gene: TRBV5-1
abundance: .
d_gene: TRBD1
CDR3aa: CASSLDRAQPQHF
CDR3nt: TGCGCCAGCAGCCTAGACAGGGCTCAGCCCCAGCATTTT

j_gene: TRBJ2-1
v_gene: TRBV7-9
abundance: .
d_gene: TRBD1
CDR3aa: CASSPPGQGTGEQFF
CDR3nt: TGTGCCAGCAGCCCGCCGGGACAGGGGACTGGGGAGCAGTTCTTC

j_gene: TRBJ1-2
v_gene: TRBV6-5
abundance: .
d_gene: .
CDR3aa: CASSMARVAYGYTF
CDR3nt: TGTGCCAGCAGTATGGCCAGGGTTGCCTATGGCTACACCTTC

j_gene: TRBJ1-6
v_gene: TRBV6-6
abundance: .
d_gene: .
CDR3aa: CASSYAYSSYNSPLHF
CDR3nt: TGTGCCAGCAGTTACGCCTATAGCTCCTATAATTCACCCCTCCACTTT

j_gene: TRBJ1-1
v_gene: TRBV5-1
abundance: .
d_gene: TRBD1
CDR3aa: CASSWTRQGNTEAFF
CDR3nt: TGCGCCAGCAGCTGGACGCGACAGGGGAACACTGAAGCTTTCTTT

j_gene: TRBJ1-2
v_gene: TRBV19
abundance: once
d_gene: .
CDR3aa: CASSIIYAANYGYTF
CDR3nt: TGTGCCAGTAGTATAATTTACGCGGCTAACTATGGCTACACCTTC

j_gene: TRBJ2-7
v_gene: TRBV2
abundance: .
d_gene: .
CDR3aa: CASSPIRARGGGEQYF
CDR3nt: TGTGCCAGCAGCCCGATTCGAGCGCGGGGAGGAGGCGAGCAGTACTTC

j_gene: TRBJ2-5
v_gene: TRBV6-1
abundance: .
d_gene: TRBD2
CDR3aa: CASSEGSGGAETQYF
CDR3nt: TGTGCCAGCAGTGAAGGTAGCGGGGGGGCGGAGACCCAGTACTTC

j_gene: TRBJ2-7
v_gene: TRBV7-2
abundance: .
d_gene: TRBD1
CDR3aa: CASSLVGQGAEQYF
CDR3nt: TGTGCCAGCAGCTTAGTGGGACAGGGTGCCGAGCAGTACTTC

j_gene: TRBJ1-3
v_gene: TRBV5-4
abundance: once
d_gene: .
CDR3aa: CASSLAVPGNTIYF
CDR3nt: TGTGCCAGCAGCTTGGCAGTACCTGGAAACACCATATATTTT

j_gene: TRBJ1-2
v_gene: TRBV29-1
abundance: .
d_gene: .
CDR3aa: CSVADYGYTF
CDR3nt: TGCAGCGTGGCCGACTATGGCTACACCTTC

j_gene: TRBJ1-2
v_gene: TRBV29-1
abundance: .
d_gene: .
CDR3aa: CSVDPGRGTAQPF
CDR3nt: TGCAGCGTTGACCCCGGGCGGGGTACGGCCCAACCCTTC

j_gene: TRBJ2-5
v_gene: TRBV10-2
abundance: .
d_gene: TRBD2
CDR3aa: CASRGLAGGQETQYF
CDR3nt: TGCGCCAGCAGGGGACTAGCGGGAGGGCAAGAGACCCAGTACTTC

j_gene: TRBJ1-1
v_gene: TRBV28
abundance: .
d_gene: .
CDR3aa: CASSSGQNTEAFF
CDR3nt: TGTGCCAGCAGTTCAGGTCAGAACACTGAAGCTTTCTTT

j_gene: TRBJ2-7
v_gene: TRBV11-2
abundance: .
d_gene: TRBD1
CDR3aa: CASSSLGQSDEQYF
CDR3nt: TGTGCCAGCAGCTCACTGGGACAGAGCGACGAGCAGTACTTC

j_gene: TRBJ1-2
v_gene: TRBV30
abundance: .
d_gene: TRBD1
CDR3aa: CAWRPLRDRVNYGYTF
CDR3nt: TGTGCCTGGAGACCGCTCCGGGACAGGGTTAACTATGGCTACACCTTC

j_gene: TRBJ2-5
v_gene: TRBV27
abundance: .
d_gene: TRBD1
CDR3aa: CASSTGQGRETQYF
CDR3nt: TGTGCCAGCAGTACTGGACAGGGTCGGGAGACCCAGTACTTC

j_gene: TRBJ2-7
v_gene: TRBV14
abundance: .
d_gene: .
CDR3aa: CASSPINSYEQYF
CDR3nt: TGTGCCAGCAGCCCAATTAATAGCTACGAGCAGTACTTC

j_gene: TRBJ1-2
v_gene: TRBV18
abundance: .
d_gene: TRBD1
CDR3aa: CASSLGQNYGYTF
CDR3nt: TGTGCCAGCTCACTGGGACAGAACTATGGCTACACCTTC

j_gene: TRBJ2-7
v_gene: TRBV6-1
abundance: .
d_gene: TRBD2
CDR3aa: CASPPRMGGAYEQYF
CDR3nt: TGTGCCAGTCCCCCCCGGATGGGGGGGGCCTACGAGCAGTACTTC

j_gene: TRBJ2-3
v_gene: TRBV7-2
abundance: .
d_gene: TRBD2
CDR3aa: CASSPLAGGSTDTQYF
CDR3nt: TGTGCCAGCAGCCCCCTAGCGGGAGGAAGCACAGATACGCAGTATTTT

j_gene: TRBJ2-7
v_gene: TRBV10-2
abundance: .
d_gene: TRBD1
CDR3aa: CASSGRGRYEQYF
CDR3nt: TGCGCCAGCAGCGGCAGGGGGCGCTACGAGCAGTACTTC

j_gene: TRBJ2-2
v_gene: TRBV15
abundance: once
d_gene: TRBD1
CDR3aa: CATSPGTGGYSGELFF
CDR3nt: TGTGCCACCAGCCCCGGGACAGGGGGATATTCCGGGGAGCTGTTTTTT

j_gene: TRBJ1-1
v_gene: TRBV4-1
abundance: .
d_gene: TRBD1
CDR3aa: CASSGQEWNTEAFF
CDR3nt: TGCGCCAGCAGCGGACAGGAATGGAACACTGAAGCTTTCTTT

j_gene: TRBJ2-3
v_gene: TRBV7-7
abundance: once
d_gene: TRBD2
CDR3aa: CASSPRTSLPPDTQYF
CDR3nt: TGTGCCAGCAGCCCCCGGACTAGTTTACCTCCAGATACGCAGTATTTT

j_gene: TRBJ2-1
v_gene: TRBV7-9
abundance: .
d_gene: TRBD2
CDR3aa: CASSSTLAGGTYNEQFF
CDR3nt: TGTGCCAGCAGCTCCACCCTAGCGGGGGGGACCTACAATGAGCAGTTCTTC